This T cell receptor (beta chain) was profiled in a study of identical twins. Whole-study findings and limits: Clonotypes of the beta chain that were abundant in cord blood carried fewer insertions (memory repertoires showed none). Alpha sequences that were out-of-frame and twin-shared showed an excess of low generation probability. It was out-of-frame TCR alpha sharing in monozygotic twins that models underestimated.

This clonotype was seen a handful of times. Its antigen is unknown. A universal primer binding site was introduced by template switching. The final cDNA contained unique molecular identifiers. TCRdb processed the 5' RACE reads anew with MiXCR; each CDR3 protein has one entry. The table has fewer than 650,000 distinct CDR3 sequences, around 7.4% seen once. Germline V lookup: CDR1 SGHAT, CDR2 FQNNGV. Deletions cut 5 bases from V and 5 bases from J, with 12 bases between. CDR3 length: 13 residues. This sample also belongs to another study, concerning yellow fever vaccine responses in identical twins.

This clonotype was obtained from a woman between 18 and 30 years old in good health. Sequenced sample: PBMCs. This rearrangement joins TRBV11-2 to TRBJ1-2, with a possible D match to TRBD1 (5 bases). The CDR3 reads CASSLLWGYGYTF. The CDR3 region has the DNA TGTGCCAGCAGCCTCCTCTGGGGGTATGGCTACACCTTC.